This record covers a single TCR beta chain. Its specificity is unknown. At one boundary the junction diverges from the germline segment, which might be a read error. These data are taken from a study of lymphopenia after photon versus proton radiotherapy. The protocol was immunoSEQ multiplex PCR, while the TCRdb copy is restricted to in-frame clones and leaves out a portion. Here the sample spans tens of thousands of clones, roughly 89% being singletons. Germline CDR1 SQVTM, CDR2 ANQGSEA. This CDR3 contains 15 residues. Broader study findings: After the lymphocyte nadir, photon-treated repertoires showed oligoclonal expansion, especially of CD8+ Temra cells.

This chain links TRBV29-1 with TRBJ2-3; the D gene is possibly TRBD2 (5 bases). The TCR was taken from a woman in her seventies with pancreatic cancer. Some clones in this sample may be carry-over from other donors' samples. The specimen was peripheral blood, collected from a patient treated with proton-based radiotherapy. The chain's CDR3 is CSVEDLVASTDTQYF. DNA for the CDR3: TGCAGCGTTGAAGATCTGGTAGCGAGCACGGATACGCAGTATTTT.